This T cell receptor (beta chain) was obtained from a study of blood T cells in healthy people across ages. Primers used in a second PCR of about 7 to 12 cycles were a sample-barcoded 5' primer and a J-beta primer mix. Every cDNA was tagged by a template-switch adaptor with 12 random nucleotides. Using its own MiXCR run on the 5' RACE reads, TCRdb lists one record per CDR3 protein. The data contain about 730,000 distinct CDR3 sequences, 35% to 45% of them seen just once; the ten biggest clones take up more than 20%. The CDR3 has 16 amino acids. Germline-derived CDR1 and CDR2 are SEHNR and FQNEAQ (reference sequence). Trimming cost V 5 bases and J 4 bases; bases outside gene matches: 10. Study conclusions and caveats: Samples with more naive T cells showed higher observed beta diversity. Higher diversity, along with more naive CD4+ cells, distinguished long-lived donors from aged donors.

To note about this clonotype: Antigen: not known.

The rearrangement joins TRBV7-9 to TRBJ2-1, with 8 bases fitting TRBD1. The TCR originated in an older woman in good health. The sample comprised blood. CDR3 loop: CASSLTGQGNYNEQFF. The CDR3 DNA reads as TGTGCCAGCAGCCTGACTGGACAGGGTAATTACAATGAGCAGTTCTTC.